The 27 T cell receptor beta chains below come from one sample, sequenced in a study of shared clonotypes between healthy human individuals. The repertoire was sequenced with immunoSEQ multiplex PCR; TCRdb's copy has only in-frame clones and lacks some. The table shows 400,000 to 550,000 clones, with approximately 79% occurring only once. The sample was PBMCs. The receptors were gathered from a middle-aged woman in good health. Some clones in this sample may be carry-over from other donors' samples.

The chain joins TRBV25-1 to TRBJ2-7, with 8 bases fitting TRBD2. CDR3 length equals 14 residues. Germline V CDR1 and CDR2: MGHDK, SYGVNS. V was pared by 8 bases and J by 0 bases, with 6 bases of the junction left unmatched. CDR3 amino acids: CASGRGGNSYEQYF. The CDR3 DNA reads TGTGCCAGCGGGCGCGGGGGGAACTCCTACGAGCAGTACTTC.

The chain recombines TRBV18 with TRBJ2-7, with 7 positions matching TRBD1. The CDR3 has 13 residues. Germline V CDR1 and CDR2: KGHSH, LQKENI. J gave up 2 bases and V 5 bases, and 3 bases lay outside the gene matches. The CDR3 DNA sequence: TGTGCCAGCTCAGAGGGACAGACCTACGAGCAGTACTTC. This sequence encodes CASSEGQTYEQYF.

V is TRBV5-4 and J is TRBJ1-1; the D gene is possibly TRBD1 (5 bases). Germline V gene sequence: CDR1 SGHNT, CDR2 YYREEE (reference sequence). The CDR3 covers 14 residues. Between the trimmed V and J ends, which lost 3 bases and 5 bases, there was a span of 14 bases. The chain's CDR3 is CASSSATVRTEAFF. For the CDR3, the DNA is TGTGCCAGCAGCTCGGCGACAGTGAGGACTGAAGCTTTCTTT.

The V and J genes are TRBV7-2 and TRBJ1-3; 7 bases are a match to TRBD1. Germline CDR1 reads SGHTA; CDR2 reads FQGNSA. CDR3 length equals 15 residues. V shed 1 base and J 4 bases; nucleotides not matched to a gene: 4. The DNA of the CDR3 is TGTGCCAGCAGCTTAGACAGGGGTTCAGGAAACACCATATATTTT. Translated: CASSLDRGSGNTIYF.

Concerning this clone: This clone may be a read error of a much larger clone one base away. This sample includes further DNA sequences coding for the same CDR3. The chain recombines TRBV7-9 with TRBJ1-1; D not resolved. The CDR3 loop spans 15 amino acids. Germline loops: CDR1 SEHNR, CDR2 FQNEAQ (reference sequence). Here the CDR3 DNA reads TGTGCCAGCAGCCCTAGTGGAAGGATGAACACCGAAGCTTTCTTT. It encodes CASSPSGRMNTEAFF. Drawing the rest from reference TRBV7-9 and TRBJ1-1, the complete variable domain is DTGVSQNPRHKITKRGQNVTFRCDPISEHNRLYWYRQTLGQGPEFLTYFQNEAQLEKSRLLSDRFSAERPKGSFSTLEIQRTEQGDSAMYLCASSPSGRMNTEAFFGQGTRLTVV.

CDR3 coding DNA: TGTGCCAGCAGCCCCGGAACAGGGCGGGTCACAGATACGCAGTATTTT. This gives the protein CASSPGTGRVTDTQYF. This chain joins TRBV9 and TRBJ2-3, with D possibly being TRBD1 (6 bases). CDR3 length: 16 residues. Per germline, CDR1 SGDLS and CDR2 YYNGEE. V lost 4 bases to trimming and J lost 2 bases, with 17 bases between them.

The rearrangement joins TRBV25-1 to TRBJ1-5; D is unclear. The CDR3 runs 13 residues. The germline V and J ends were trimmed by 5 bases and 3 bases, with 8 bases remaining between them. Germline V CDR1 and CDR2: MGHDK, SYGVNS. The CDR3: CASSHGLNQPQHF. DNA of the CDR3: TGTGCCAGCAGTCATGGTCTCAATCAGCCCCAGCATTTT.

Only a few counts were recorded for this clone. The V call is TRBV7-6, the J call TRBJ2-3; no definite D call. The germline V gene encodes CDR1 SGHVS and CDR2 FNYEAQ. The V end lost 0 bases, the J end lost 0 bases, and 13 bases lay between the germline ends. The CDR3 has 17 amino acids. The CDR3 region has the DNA TGTGCCAGCAGCTTAGCAGGAATAGATCCTAGCACAGATACGCAGTATTTT. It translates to CASSLAGIDPSTDTQYF.

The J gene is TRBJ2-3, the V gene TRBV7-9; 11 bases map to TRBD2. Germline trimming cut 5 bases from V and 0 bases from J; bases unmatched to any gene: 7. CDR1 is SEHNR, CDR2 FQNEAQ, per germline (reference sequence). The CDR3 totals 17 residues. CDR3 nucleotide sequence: TGTGCCAGCAGCCCTCAGCGACTAGCGGGGAGCACAGATACGCAGTATTTT. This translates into CASSPQRLAGSTDTQYF. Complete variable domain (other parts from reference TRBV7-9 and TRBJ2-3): DTGVSQNPRHKITKRGQNVTFRCDPISEHNRLYWYRQTLGQGPEFLTYFQNEAQLEKSRLLSDRFSAERPKGSFSTLEIQRTEQGDSAMYLCASSPQRLAGSTDTQYFGPGTRLTVL.

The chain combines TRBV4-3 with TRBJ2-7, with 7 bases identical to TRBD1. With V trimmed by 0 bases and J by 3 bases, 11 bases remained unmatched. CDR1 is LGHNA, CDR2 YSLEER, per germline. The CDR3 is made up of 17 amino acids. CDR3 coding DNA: TGCGCCAGCAGCCAAGATATGTACCGGGACAGAGTCTACGAGCAGTACTTC. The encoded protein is CASSQDMYRDRVYEQYF.

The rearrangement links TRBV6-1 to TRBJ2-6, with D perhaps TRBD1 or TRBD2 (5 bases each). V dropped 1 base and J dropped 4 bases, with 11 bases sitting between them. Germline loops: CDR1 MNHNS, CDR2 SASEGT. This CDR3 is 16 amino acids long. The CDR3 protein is CASSEEEGTGANVLTF. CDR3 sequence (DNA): TGTGCCAGCAGTGAAGAGGAAGGGACCGGGGCCAACGTCCTGACTTTC.

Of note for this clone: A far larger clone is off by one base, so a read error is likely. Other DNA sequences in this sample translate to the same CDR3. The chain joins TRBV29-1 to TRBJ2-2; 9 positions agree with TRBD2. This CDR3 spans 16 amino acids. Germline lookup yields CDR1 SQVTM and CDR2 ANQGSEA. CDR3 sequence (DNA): TGCAGCGTTGTAGGTGGTCCAGCGGGAGCTAGCGGGGAGTTGTTTTTT. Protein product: CSVVGGPAGASGELFF.

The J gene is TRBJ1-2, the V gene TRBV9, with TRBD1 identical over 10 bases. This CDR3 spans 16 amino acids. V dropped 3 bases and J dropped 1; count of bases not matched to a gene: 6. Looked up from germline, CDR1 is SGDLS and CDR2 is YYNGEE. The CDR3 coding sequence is TGTGCCAGCAGCGGAGGGACAGGGGCGTTTAACTATGGCTACACCTTC. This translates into CASSGGTGAFNYGYTF.

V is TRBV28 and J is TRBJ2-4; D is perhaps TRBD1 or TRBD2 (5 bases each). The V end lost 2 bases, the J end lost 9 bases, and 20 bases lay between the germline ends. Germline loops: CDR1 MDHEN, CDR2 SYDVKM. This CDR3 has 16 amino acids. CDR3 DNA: TGTGCCAGCAGTTTAGGTAGAGGGGAACCTAATAGCATTCAGTACTTC. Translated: CASSLGRGEPNSIQYF.

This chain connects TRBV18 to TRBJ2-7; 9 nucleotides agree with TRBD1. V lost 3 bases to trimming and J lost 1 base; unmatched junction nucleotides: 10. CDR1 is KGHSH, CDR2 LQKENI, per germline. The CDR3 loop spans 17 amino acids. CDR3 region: CASSPLSGQGPSYEQYF. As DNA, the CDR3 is TGTGCCAGCTCACCGCTGAGCGGACAGGGGCCGTCCTACGAGCAGTACTTC.

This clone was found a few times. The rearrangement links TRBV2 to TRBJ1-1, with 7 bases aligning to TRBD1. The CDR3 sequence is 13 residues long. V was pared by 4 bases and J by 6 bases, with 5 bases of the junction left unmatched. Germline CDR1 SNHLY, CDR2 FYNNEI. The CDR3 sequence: CASSGQGFAEAFF. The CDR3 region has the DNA TGTGCCAGCAGTGGACAGGGCTTCGCTGAAGCTTTCTTT.

CDR3 protein: CASSSARQHHRGTQYF. In DNA, the CDR3 is TGTGCCAGCAGCTCAGCAAGACAGCACCACAGGGGGACCCAGTACTTC. The chain recombines TRBV28 with TRBJ2-5; 7 bases map to TRBD1. The J segment lost 7 bases and the V segment lost 6 bases, leaving 17 bases of the junction unmatched. CDR1 and CDR2 (germline): MDHEN, SYDVKM. The CDR3 is 16 residues long.

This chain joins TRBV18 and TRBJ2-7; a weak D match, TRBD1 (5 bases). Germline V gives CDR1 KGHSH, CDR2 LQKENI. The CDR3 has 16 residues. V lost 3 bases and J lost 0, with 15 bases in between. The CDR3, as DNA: TGTGCCAGCTCACCCGGGCAGGGCGAGAGCTCCTACGAGCAGTACTTC. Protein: CASSPGQGESSYEQYF.

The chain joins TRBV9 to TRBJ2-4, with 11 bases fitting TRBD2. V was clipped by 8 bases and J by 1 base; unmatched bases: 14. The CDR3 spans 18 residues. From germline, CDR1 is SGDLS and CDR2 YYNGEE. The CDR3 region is CARAVGGGTSGAKNIQYF. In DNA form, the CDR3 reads TGTGCCAGAGCAGTCGGTGGGGGGACTAGCGGCGCCAAAAACATTCAGTACTTC.

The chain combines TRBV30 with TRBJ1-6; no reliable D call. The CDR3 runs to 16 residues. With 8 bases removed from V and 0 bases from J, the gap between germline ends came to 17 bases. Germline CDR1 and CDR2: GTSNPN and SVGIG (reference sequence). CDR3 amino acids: CAVPVGASSYNSPLHF. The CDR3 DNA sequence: TGTGCCGTCCCAGTGGGTGCAAGCTCCTATAATTCACCCCTCCACTTT.

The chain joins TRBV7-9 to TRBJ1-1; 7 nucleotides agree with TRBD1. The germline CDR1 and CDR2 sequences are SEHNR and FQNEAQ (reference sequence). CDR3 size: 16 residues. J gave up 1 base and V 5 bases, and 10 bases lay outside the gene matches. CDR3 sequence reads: CASSPRGGVWNTEAFF. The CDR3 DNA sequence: TGTGCCAGCAGCCCCAGGGGGGGGGTGTGGAACACTGAAGCTTTCTTT. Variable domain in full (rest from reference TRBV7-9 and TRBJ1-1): DTGVSQNPRHKITKRGQNVTFRCDPISEHNRLYWYRQTLGQGPEFLTYFQNEAQLEKSRLLSDRFSAERPKGSFSTLEIQRTEQGDSAMYLCASSPRGGVWNTEAFFGQGTRLTVV.

CDR3 amino acids: CASSLQRNTEAFF. For the CDR3, the DNA is TGTGCCAGCAGTTTACAGAGGAACACTGAAGCTTTCTTT. This chain joins TRBV27 and TRBJ1-1; D call uncertain. Trimming stripped 2 bases from V and 1 base from J, with 5 bases between. The CDR3 is 13 residues long. CDR1 MNHEY and CDR2 SMNVEV come from the germline V gene (reference sequence).

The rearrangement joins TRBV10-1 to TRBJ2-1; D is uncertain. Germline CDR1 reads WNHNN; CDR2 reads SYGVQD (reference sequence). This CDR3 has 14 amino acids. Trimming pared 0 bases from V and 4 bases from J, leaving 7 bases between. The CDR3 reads CASSESNGYNEQFF. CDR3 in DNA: TGCGCCAGCAGTGAGTCGAACGGTTACAATGAGCAGTTCTTC.

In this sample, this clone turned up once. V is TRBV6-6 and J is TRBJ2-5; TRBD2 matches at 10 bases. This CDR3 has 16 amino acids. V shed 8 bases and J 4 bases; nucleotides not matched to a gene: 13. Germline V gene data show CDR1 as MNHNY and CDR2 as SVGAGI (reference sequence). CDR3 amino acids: CASHRLAGGLGETQYF. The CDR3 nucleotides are TGTGCCAGCCACAGGTTAGCGGGAGGTTTGGGAGAGACCCAGTACTTC.

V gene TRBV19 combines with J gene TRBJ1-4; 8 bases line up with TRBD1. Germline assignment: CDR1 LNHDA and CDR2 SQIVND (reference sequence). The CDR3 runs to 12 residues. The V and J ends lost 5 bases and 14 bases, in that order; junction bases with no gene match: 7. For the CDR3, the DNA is TGTGCCAGTAGTTTACAGGGGGGAGCCCTGTTTTTT. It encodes CASSLQGGALFF.

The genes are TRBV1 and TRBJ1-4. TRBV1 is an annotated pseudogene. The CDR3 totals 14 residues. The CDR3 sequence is CTSSQVRRDEKLFF. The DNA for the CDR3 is TGCACCAGCAGCCAAGTTAGAAGGGATGAAAAACTGTTTTTT.

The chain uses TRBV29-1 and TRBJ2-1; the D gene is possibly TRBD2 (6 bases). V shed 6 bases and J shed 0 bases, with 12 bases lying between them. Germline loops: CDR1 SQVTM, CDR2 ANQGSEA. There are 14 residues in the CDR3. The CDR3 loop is CSVSGLPSYNEQFF. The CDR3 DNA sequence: TGCAGCGTATCAGGACTACCCTCCTACAATGAGCAGTTCTTC.